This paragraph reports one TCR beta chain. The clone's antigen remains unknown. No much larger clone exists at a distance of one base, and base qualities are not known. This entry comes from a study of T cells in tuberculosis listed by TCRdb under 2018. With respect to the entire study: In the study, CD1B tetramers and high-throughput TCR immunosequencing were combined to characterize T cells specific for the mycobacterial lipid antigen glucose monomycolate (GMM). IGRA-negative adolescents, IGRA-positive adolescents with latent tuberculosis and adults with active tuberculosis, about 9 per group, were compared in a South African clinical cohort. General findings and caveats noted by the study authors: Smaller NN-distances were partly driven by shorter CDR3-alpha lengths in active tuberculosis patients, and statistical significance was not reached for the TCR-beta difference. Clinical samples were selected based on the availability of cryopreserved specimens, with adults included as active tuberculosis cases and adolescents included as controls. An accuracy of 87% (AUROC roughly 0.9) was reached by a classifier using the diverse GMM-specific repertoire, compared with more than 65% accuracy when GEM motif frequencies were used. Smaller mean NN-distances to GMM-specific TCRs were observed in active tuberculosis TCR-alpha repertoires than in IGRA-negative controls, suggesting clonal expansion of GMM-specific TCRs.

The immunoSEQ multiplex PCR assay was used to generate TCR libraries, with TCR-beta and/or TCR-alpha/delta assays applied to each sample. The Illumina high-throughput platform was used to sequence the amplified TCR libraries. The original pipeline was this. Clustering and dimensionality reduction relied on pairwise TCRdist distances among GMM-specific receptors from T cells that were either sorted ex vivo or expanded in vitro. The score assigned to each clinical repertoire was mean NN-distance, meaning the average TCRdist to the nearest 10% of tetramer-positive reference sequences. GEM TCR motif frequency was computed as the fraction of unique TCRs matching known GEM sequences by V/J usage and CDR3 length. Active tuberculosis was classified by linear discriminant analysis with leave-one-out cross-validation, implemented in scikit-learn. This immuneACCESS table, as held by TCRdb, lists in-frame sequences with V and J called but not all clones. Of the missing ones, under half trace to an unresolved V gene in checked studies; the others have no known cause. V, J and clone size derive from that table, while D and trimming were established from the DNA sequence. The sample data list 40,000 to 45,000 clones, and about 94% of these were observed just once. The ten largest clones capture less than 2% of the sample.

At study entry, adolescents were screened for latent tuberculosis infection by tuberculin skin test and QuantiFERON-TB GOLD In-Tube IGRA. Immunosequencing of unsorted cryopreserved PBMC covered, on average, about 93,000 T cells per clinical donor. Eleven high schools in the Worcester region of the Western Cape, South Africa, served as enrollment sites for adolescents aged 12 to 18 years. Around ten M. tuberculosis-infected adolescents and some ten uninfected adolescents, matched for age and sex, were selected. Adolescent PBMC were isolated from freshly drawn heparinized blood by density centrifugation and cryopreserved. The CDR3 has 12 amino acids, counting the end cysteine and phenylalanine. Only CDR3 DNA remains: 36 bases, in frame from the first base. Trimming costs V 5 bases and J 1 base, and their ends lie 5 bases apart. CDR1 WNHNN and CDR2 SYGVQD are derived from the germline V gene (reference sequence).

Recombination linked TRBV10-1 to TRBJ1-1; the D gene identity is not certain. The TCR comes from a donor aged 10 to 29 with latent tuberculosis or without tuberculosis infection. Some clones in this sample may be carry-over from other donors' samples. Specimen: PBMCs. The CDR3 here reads CASSTGNTEAFF. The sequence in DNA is TGCGCCAGCAGTACGGGGAACACTGAAGCTTTCTTT.